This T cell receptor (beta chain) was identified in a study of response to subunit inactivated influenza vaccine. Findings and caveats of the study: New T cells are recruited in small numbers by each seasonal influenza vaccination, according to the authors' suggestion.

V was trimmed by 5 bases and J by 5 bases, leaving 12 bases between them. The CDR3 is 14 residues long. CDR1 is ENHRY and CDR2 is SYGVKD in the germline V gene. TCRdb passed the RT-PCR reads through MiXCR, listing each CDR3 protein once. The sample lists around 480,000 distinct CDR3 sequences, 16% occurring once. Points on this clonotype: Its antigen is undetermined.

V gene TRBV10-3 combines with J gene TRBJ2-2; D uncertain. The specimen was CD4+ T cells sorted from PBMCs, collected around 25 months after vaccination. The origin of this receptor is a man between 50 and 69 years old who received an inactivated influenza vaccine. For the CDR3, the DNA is TGTGCCATCAGTATATCCGACCGGACCGGGGAGCTGTTTTTT. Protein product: CAISISDRTGELFF.